The rows below give T cell receptor beta chains drawn from one sample of a study of T cell changes during pregnancy in multiple sclerosis. The assay was immunoSEQ multiplex PCR, and TCRdb's table has in-frame clones only and misses some. Here the sample spans about 57,000 clones, about 91% being singletons. Specimen: peripheral blood, collected after pregnancy. The receptors shown here come from a female donor with multiple sclerosis, enrolled in a pregnancy study. Both conserved end residues are part of each CDR3. The D gene is left open where the match is weak. Rows may omit the clone size; those that give it use once, few, many or a size class.

size: NA; J: TRBJ2-7; V: TRBV14; D: NA; DNA: TGTGCCAGCAGCCAAGGAGCCTACGAGCAGTACTTC; CDR3: CASSQGAYEQYF
size: NA; J: TRBJ1-2; V: TRBV27; D: TRBD1; DNA: TGTGCCAGCAGCGCTGACAGGGGGAGAAATGGCTACACCTTC; CDR3: CASSADRGRNGYTF
size: NA; J: TRBJ2-3; V: TRBV9; D: NA; DNA: TGTGCCAGCAGCGACTTGCAGGGGTTCCTAGATACGCAGTATTTT; CDR3: CASSDLQGFLDTQYF
size: NA; J: TRBJ1-1; V: TRBV9; D: TRBD1; DNA: TGTGCCAGCTCAGGGGGCCGTAGCACTGAAGCTTTCTTT; CDR3: CASSGGRSTEAFF
size: NA; J: TRBJ2-1; V: TRBV15; D: TRBD1; DNA: TGTGCCACCAGTCCCTTTGGGCAGGGGGCCCCCAATGAGCAGTTCTTC; CDR3: CATSPFGQGAPNEQFF
size: NA; J: TRBJ2-2; V: TRBV10-3; D: NA; DNA: TGTGCCATCAGTGCTAAGACACTCGACACCGGGGAGCTGTTTTTT; CDR3: CAISAKTLDTGELFF
size: once; J: TRBJ1-5; V: TRBV5-3; D: TRBD1; DNA: TGTGCCAGAAGCGAAAGACAGGGGGCGATATGCAATCAGCCCCAGCATTTT; CDR3: CARSERQGAICNQPQHF
size: NA; J: TRBJ2-2; V: TRBV2; D: NA; DNA: TGTGCCAGCAGTGAAACGTCTACAGGGACCGGGGAGCTGTTTTTT; CDR3: CASSETSTGTGELFF
size: once; J: TRBJ2-3; V: TRBV9; D: TRBD2; DNA: TGTGCCAGCAGCGTCGGACTAGCGGGGGGCACAGATACGCAGTATTTT; CDR3: CASSVGLAGGTDTQYF
size: once; J: TRBJ1-2; V: TRBV6-1; D: NA; DNA: TGTGCCAGCAGTGGTTCGGTTAGCGTGGACTATGGCTACACCTTC; CDR3: CASSGSVSVDYGYTF
size: NA; J: TRBJ2-2; V: TRBV7-9; D: TRBD1; DNA: TGTGCCAGCAGCTTTGGCTCCGGGACAGGGGGCGAGGAGCTGTTTTTT; CDR3: CASSFGSGTGGEELFF
size: NA; J: TRBJ1-6; V: TRBV30; D: NA; DNA: TGTGCCTGGAGTGACGGGGGGGCGATGACACCCCTCCACTTT; CDR3: CAWSDGGAMTPLHF
size: NA; J: TRBJ1-2; V: TRBV12-1; D: NA; DNA: TGTGCCAGCAGCTATCCCCCGGGACAGGGGCCGCCCATTGACTATGGCTACACCTTC; CDR3: CASSYPPGQGPPIDYGYTF
size: NA; J: TRBJ1-1; V: TRBV19; D: TRBD1; DNA: TGTGCCAGTAGAGGGGGCCAGGAGGGGTCTCAAGACACTGAAGCTTTCTTT; CDR3: CASRGGQEGSQDTEAFF
size: NA; J: TRBJ2-2; V: TRBV11-3; D: TRBD2; DNA: TGTGCCAGCAGCCGGGGTAGGGAGGGCGGGGAGCTGTTTTTT; CDR3: CASSRGREGGELFF
size: NA; J: TRBJ1-1; V: TRBV4-3; D: NA; DNA: TGCGCCAGCAGCCAAGACTGGGCGAGGGGGGCTTTCTTT; CDR3: CASSQDWARGAFF
size: NA; J: TRBJ1-3; V: TRBV6-1; D: TRBD1; DNA: TGTGCCTCGGGGGCAGGGGGCTCTGGAAACACCATATATTTT; CDR3: CASGAGGSGNTIYF
size: NA; J: TRBJ2-1; V: TRBV2; D: TRBD2; DNA: TGTGCCAAAGGACTAGCGGGGGGGCATGAGCAGTTCTTC; CDR3: CAKGLAGGHEQFF
size: NA; J: TRBJ1-1; V: TRBV16; D: NA; DNA: TGTGCCAGCAGCCAAGGCTTACAGCGGGGCGGCGATGAAGCTTTCTTT; CDR3: CASSQGLQRGGDEAFF
size: NA; J: TRBJ2-1; V: TRBV2; D: TRBD1; DNA: TGTGCCAGCGCGGGACAGGGGAGGTATGAGCAGTTCTTC; CDR3: CASAGQGRYEQFF
size: NA; J: TRBJ1-4; V: TRBV7-3; D: NA; DNA: TGTGCCAGCAGCCTTACAGGGAATGACGGTGAAAAACTGTTTTTT; CDR3: CASSLTGNDGEKLFF
size: NA; J: TRBJ2-5; V: TRBV5-5; D: NA; DNA: TGTGCCAGCAGCTTCTGGACAGAAGAGACCCAGTACTTC; CDR3: CASSFWTEETQYF
size: NA; J: TRBJ1-3; V: TRBV7-2; D: TRBD1; DNA: TGTGCCAGCAGCCGTACCCCCCTCTTGACAGGGATTGCTGGAAACACCATATATTTT; CDR3: CASSRTPLLTGIAGNTIYF
size: NA; J: TRBJ2-7; V: TRBV11-2; D: NA; DNA: TGTGCCAGCAGCTTAGGTCCTGCAGGTTCCTACGAGCAGTACTTC; CDR3: CASSLGPAGSYEQYF
size: NA; J: TRBJ2-7; V: TRBV6-1; D: TRBD2; DNA: TGTGCCAGCAGTGAAGGTTACGGGGGGGACGAGCAGTACTTC; CDR3: CASSEGYGGDEQYF
size: NA; J: TRBJ1-2; V: TRBV9; D: TRBD1; DNA: TGTGCCAGCAGCGTAGCCCGTGGACAGGCGGCTAACTATGGCTACACCTTC; CDR3: CASSVARGQAANYGYTF
size: NA; J: TRBJ1-4; V: TRBV30; D: NA; DNA: TGTGCCTGGAGTCTCGGGGAAAAACTGTTTTTT; CDR3: CAWSLGEKLFF
size: NA; J: TRBJ1-6; V: TRBV6-1; D: NA; DNA: TGTGCCAGCAGTCCAGGGGTGCCACCCCTCCACTTT; CDR3: CASSPGVPPLHF
size: NA; J: TRBJ1-4; V: TRBV5-1; D: NA; DNA: TGCGCCAGCAGCTTGGAAGGTGGGCCCGGAGAAAAACTGTTTTTT; CDR3: CASSLEGGPGEKLFF
size: NA; J: TRBJ2-1; V: TRBV28; D: NA; DNA: TGTGCCAGCTCAAGGAAACAGGGAAAGTTCTTC; CDR3: CASSRKQGKFF
size: NA; J: TRBJ1-6; V: TRBV18; D: NA; DNA: TGTGCCAGCTCACCAGGGGCGAATTCACCCCTCCACTTT; CDR3: CASSPGANSPLHF
size: NA; J: TRBJ2-3; V: TRBV7-8; D: TRBD2; DNA: TGTGCCAGCAGCTTAATAGGCGGGGGGGCAAGGACGCAGTATTTT; CDR3: CASSLIGGGARTQYF
size: NA; J: TRBJ2-3; V: TRBV29-1; D: TRBD1; DNA: TGCAGCGTTGAGGATTTCAGGGGGCGGAAAGATACGCAGTATTTT; CDR3: CSVEDFRGRKDTQYF
size: NA; J: TRBJ1-6; V: TRBV7-9; D: TRBD1; DNA: TGTGCCAGCGTGGGGGACAGTGTTAATTCACCCCTCCACTTT; CDR3: CASVGDSVNSPLHF
size: NA; J: TRBJ1-4; V: TRBV4-3; D: NA; DNA: TGCGCCAGCAGCCAGGCCGCCTTGGCGGGAGGTAATGAAAAACTGTTTTTT; CDR3: CASSQAALAGGNEKLFF